The 21 T cell receptor beta chains reported below all come from one sample, sequenced in a study of regulatory T cells in long-lasting Graves disease. Time point here: persistent/refractory GD, antithyroid drugs over 5 years with positive TRAb. The TCR library was made from RNA that had been extracted from PBMCs in TRIzol. CDR3-region Arm-PCR and iRepertoire HTBI primers produced the TCR beta libraries. MiXCR was run by TCRdb on the multiplex PCR reads, yielding one entry per CDR3 protein. The sample includes 390,000 or so distinct CDR3 sequences, roughly 23% of them seen just once. Sequencing used peripheral blood mononuclear cells (PBMCs), obtained when the disease was refractory, from a patient treated with antithyroid drugs. The origin of the receptors is a woman aged 40 to 55 with Graves disease.

This clonotype was counted a few times. The rearrangement links TRBV28 to TRBJ2-3; weak D call: TRBD1 (5 bases). Trimming took off 3 bases at V and 1 base at J, with 11 bases between the two ends. Germline CDR1 reads MDHEN; CDR2 reads SYDVKM. This CDR3 has 15 residues. The CDR3 sequence: CASSLAGLGTDTQYF. CDR3 coding DNA: TGTGCCAGCAGTTTGGCAGGGCTGGGCACAGATACGCAGTATTTT.

Ten or more counts support this clonotype. This chain joins TRBV11-2 and TRBJ2-7, with D perhaps TRBD2 (6 bases). Deletions cut 1 base from V and 4 bases from J, with 8 bases between. The CDR3 totals 13 residues. Germline V CDR1 and CDR2: SGHAT, FQNNGV. The DNA for the CDR3 is TGTGCCAGCAGCTTAGGGGGGGAATACGAGCAGTACTTC. This gives the protein CASSLGGEYEQYF. The entire variable domain, with the rest obtained from reference TRBV11-2 and TRBJ2-7, is as follows: EAGVAQSPRYKIIEKRQSVAFWCNPISGHATLYWYQQILGQGPKLLIQFQNNGVVDDSQLPKDRFSAERLKGVDSTLKIQPAKLEDSAVYLCASSLGGEYEQYFGPGTRLTVT.

At least ten counts were recorded for this clonotype. The chain is built from TRBV27 and TRBJ1-5, with TRBD1 as a possible D gene (5 bases). The CDR3 runs 13 residues. The V gene's germline CDR1 is MNHEY and CDR2 SMNVEV (reference sequence). V lost 2 bases to trimming and J lost 7 bases, with 9 bases between them. The CDR3 region is CASSLQGGQPQHF. The CDR3 nucleotides are TGTGCCAGCAGTTTACAGGGAGGACAGCCCCAGCATTTT.

The J gene is TRBJ2-5, the V gene TRBV5-1; D not resolved. The CDR3 totals 13 residues. Germline assignment: CDR1 SGHRS and CDR2 YFSETQ. V gave up 0 bases and J gave up 4 bases, with 7 bases separating them. The CDR3 loop is CASSLEPRETQYF. The CDR3 bases are TGCGCCAGCAGCTTGGAGCCACGAGAGACCCAGTACTTC.

This clonotype appeared a few times. The J gene is TRBJ2-7, the V gene TRBV20-1; TRBD2 aligns across 7 bases. Germline lookup yields CDR1 DFQATT and CDR2 SNEGSKA (reference sequence). Germline trimming cut 2 bases from V and 2 bases from J; bases unmatched to any gene: 9. CDR3 length: 15 residues. As DNA, the CDR3 is TGCAGTGCTAGACCACCTAGCGGACCAACCTACGAGCAGTACTTC. Amino acid sequence: CSARPPSGPTYEQYF.

This clonotype was counted between two and nine times. This chain joins TRBV4-1 and TRBJ1-2, with 7 positions matching TRBD1. This CDR3 spans 15 amino acids. V was clipped by 2 bases and J by 5 bases; unmatched bases: 8. In germline, CDR1 is MGHRA, CDR2 YSYEKL. CDR3 loop: CASSQPGGGAYGYTF. The CDR3 DNA reads as TGCGCCAGCAGCCAACCAGGAGGGGGCGCTTATGGCTACACCTTC.

This clonotype was recorded at least ten times. The V call is TRBV27, the J call TRBJ2-7; the match to TRBD1 covers 8 bases. Germline V gene data show CDR1 as MNHEY and CDR2 as SMNVEV (reference sequence). The junction had 7 bases not matched to a gene; V was cut back by 6 bases and J by 3 bases. The CDR3 consists of 14 residues. The chain's CDR3 is CASRTKQGVYEQYF. The CDR3 DNA follows: TGTGCCAGCAGAACCAAACAGGGGGTCTACGAGCAGTACTTC.

This clonotype came up many times. The chain links TRBV28 to TRBJ1-2, with TRBD1 matching 9 bases. Germline loops: CDR1 MDHEN, CDR2 SYDVKM. V was clipped by 5 bases and J by 0 bases; unmatched bases: 13. The CDR3 sequence is 18 residues long. The CDR3 DNA is TGTGCCAGCAGTCGCTTAAAGGGACAGGGCCCAACTAACTATGGCTACACCTTC. Its translation is CASSRLKGQGPTNYGYTF.

This clonotype appeared many times. The J gene is TRBJ1-2, the V gene TRBV2, with a tentative D call TRBD1 (6 bases). The CDR3 contains 13 residues. Germline loops: CDR1 SNHLY, CDR2 FYNNEI. V lost 5 bases and J 3 bases, leaving 10 bases between the germline ends. The CDR3 bases are TGTGCCAGCAGTCAACAGGGACACTATGGCTACACCTTC. Translating it yields CASSQQGHYGYTF.

This clonotype was counted between two and nine times. One end of the junction varies from germline; a read error may be responsible. The J gene is TRBJ2-7, the V gene TRBV2, with 10 bases lining up with TRBD1. Germline values: CDR1 SNHLY, CDR2 FYNNEI. CDR3 size: 12 residues. For the CDR3, the DNA is TGTGCCAGCAGAGGACAGGGGGTCATGTCCCAATTC. It specifies CASRGQGVMSQF.

The chain recombines TRBV19 with TRBJ2-7; the D gene is possibly TRBD2 (7 bases). Per germline, CDR1 LNHDA and CDR2 SQIVND (reference sequence). There are 18 residues in the CDR3. The germline V and J ends were trimmed by 5 bases and 3 bases, with 26 bases remaining between them. The CDR3: CASSLRGVMGARIYEQYF. The DNA for the CDR3 is TGTGCCAGTAGTCTCCGGGGGGTTATGGGGGCTAGGATCTACGAGCAGTACTTC.

This clonotype was recorded at least ten times. The chain combines TRBV28 with TRBJ2-4; D possibly uses TRBD1 or TRBD2 (5 bases each). The ends were cut back, 2 bases at V and 0 bases at J, with 20 bases in the middle. Germline CDR1 is MDHEN and CDR2 is SYDVKM. The CDR3 consists of 19 residues. The CDR3 coding sequence is TGTGCCAGCAGTTTAGCCTGGGGACCACGAATTTTAGCCAAAAACATTCAGTACTTC. The encoded protein is CASSLAWGPRILAKNIQYF.

Details on this clonotype: As the CDR3 is not closed by the conserved phenylalanine or tryptophan, this likely results from a read error. The chain has TRBV5-1 and TRBJ1-6; D gene ambiguous. The germline V gene has CDR1 SGHRS and CDR2 YFSETQ. The CDR3 is 16 amino acids. Trimming left V 0 bases short and J 0 bases short, with 7 bases between. CDR3 residues: CASSLAASSYNSPLHS. The CDR3 DNA is TGCGCCAGCAGCTTGGCCGCGAGCTCCTATAATTCACCCCTCCACTCT.

The chain has TRBV19 and TRBJ2-4; TRBD2 aligns across 11 bases. V trimming: 7 bases; J trimming: 8 bases; junction bases outside the gene matches: 13. CDR3 length equals 16 residues. CDR1 and CDR2 from the germline V gene are LNHDA and SQIVND (reference sequence). The CDR3, as DNA: TGTGCCAGTAACCCGACTAGCGGGAAGGGCCGTGACATTCAGTACTTC. This sequence encodes CASNPTSGKGRDIQYF.

This rearrangement joins TRBV10-3 to TRBJ2-3, with TRBD2 matching over 10 bases. The CDR3 is 14 residues long. With 6 bases clipped from V and 3 bases from J, the junction kept 3 bases outside the gene matches. Germline V gene sequence: CDR1 ENHRY, CDR2 SYGVKD. DNA for the CDR3: TGTGCCATCAGCCAACTAGCGGGGACAGATACGCAGTATTTT. As protein: CAISQLAGTDTQYF.

The J gene is TRBJ1-5, the V gene TRBV16; TRBD1 matches at 7 bases. Germline V lookup: CDR1 KGHSY, CDR2 FQNENV. With 2 bases clipped from V and 1 base from J, the junction kept 5 bases outside the gene matches. The CDR3 is 16 residues long. Here the CDR3 reads CASSQVLGQSNQPQHF. The CDR3 nucleotides are TGTGCCAGCAGCCAAGTCCTGGGACAGAGCAATCAGCCCCAGCATTTT.

The CDR3 coding sequence is TGTGCCAGCAGCCGAAATAACTATGGCTACACCTTC. Encoded protein: CASSRNNYGYTF. The rearrangement joins TRBV14 to TRBJ1-2, with D uncertain. Germline CDR1 and CDR2: SGHDN and FVKESK. V lost 4 bases and J 1 base, leaving 4 bases between the germline ends. The length of the CDR3 is 12 residues.

This clonotype was seen a few times. This chain connects TRBV5-1 to TRBJ2-5, with 10 bases fitting TRBD2. There are 13 residues in the CDR3. Germline values: CDR1 SGHRS, CDR2 YFSETQ. V lost 5 bases, J lost 5 bases, and 3 bases stayed unmatched. CDR3 loop: CASRLAGPETQYF. CDR3 nucleotides: TGCGCCAGCAGACTAGCGGGACCTGAGACCCAGTACTTC. Together with reference TRBV5-1 and TRBJ2-5, the CDR3 gives the full variable domain: KAGVTQTPRYLIKTRGQQVTLSCSPISGHRSVSWYQQTPGQGLQFLFEYFSETQRNKGNFPGRFSGRQFSNSRSEMNVSTLELGDSALYLCASRLAGPETQYFGPGTRLLVL.

The rearrangement uses TRBV19 and TRBJ2-7; TRBD2 is a possible D gene (6 bases). Germline V gene sequence: CDR1 LNHDA, CDR2 SQIVND (reference sequence). Trimming left V 6 bases short and J 2 bases short, with 17 bases between. The CDR3 extends over 15 amino acids. CDR3 sequence reads: CASSNSWGTPYEQYF. As DNA, the CDR3 is TGTGCCAGTAGCAACTCTTGGGGGACTCCCTACGAGCAGTACTTC.

The V and J genes are TRBV20-1 and TRBJ1-2; 7 positions match TRBD1. The length of the CDR3 is 11 residues. CDR1 DFQATT and CDR2 SNEGSKA come from the germline V gene (reference sequence). The V gene end was trimmed by 5 bases and the J gene end by 7 bases; junction bases not matched to a gene: 4. CDR3 nucleotide sequence: TGCAGTGCTCCCGGGACAGTTGGCTACACCTTC. It codes for CSAPGTVGYTF.

This clonotype was observed many times. The genes are TRBV6-1 and TRBJ2-7, with a weak D call TRBD1 (6 bases). Trimming shortened V by 5 bases and J by 5 bases, and 13 bases separated the two germline ends. The length of the CDR3 is 13 residues. Germline assignment: CDR1 MNHNS and CDR2 SASEGT. The CDR3 coding sequence is TGTGCCAGCAGTCCAGACAGGATCCACGAGCAGTACTTC. Protein sequence: CASSPDRIHEQYF.